Listed below are T cell receptor beta chains from one sample, sequenced in a study of T cells in Graves' hyperthyroidism and ophthalmopathy. TCRdb re-analysed the multiplex PCR reads in MiXCR, keeping a single row per CDR3 protein. The sample holds roughly 180,000 distinct CDR3 sequences, about 18% seen once. Input material: blood. The receptor source for this set is a woman aged 50 to 65 with Graves' hyperthyroidism. Both conserved end residues are part of each CDR3. Fields, in order: V gene, D gene, clone size, J gene, CDR3 protein, CDR3 DNA. D genes are given only for firm matches. Clone sizes are given selectively: once, few, many, or a class where the clone is expanded.

>TRBV12-3/TRBV12-4|.|many|TRBJ2-1
CASSARLAGKSNEQFF
TGTGCCAGCAGCGCCCGCCTTGCGGGGAAGTCCAATGAGCAGTTCTTC
>TRBV6-1|.|.|TRBJ2-4
CASSSGTIAKNIQYF
TGTGCCAGCAGTTCCGGGACAATAGCCAAAAACATTCAGTACTTC
>TRBV7-9|.|.|TRBJ1-2
CASSLGTAMAGYTF
TGTGCCAGCAGCTTGGGGACCGCGATGGCTGGCTACACCTTC
>TRBV10-3|.|many|TRBJ2-1
CAISEYNEQFF
TGTGCCATCAGTGAGTACAATGAGCAGTTCTTC
>TRBV6-2/TRBV6-3|.|many|TRBJ2-3
CASSYSAGSTDTQYF
TGTGCCAGCAGTTACTCGGCGGGTAGCACAGATACGCAGTATTTT
>TRBV12-5|TRBD2|.|TRBJ2-7
CARGLVLSGLAGGLYNEQYF
TGTGCTAGAGGTTTGGTACTTTCGGGACTAGCGGGAGGACTCTACAATGAGCAGTACTTC
>TRBV6-1|TRBD2|few|TRBJ2-2
CASTGTSGGVANTGELFF
TGTGCCAGCACCGGGACTAGCGGGGGAGTCGCGAACACCGGGGAGCTGTTTTTT
>TRBV28|.|many|TRBJ2-3
CASRVAGATDTQYF
TGTGCCAGCAGAGTCGCAGGGGCAACAGATACGCAGTATTTT
>TRBV6-1|TRBD1|.|TRBJ1-6
CAGRVRWTGGSPLHF
TGTGCCGGCAGGGTCAGATGGACAGGGGGTTCACCCCTCCACTTT
>TRBV28|TRBD1|.|TRBJ1-5
CASSPRGTGHQPQHF
TGTGCCAGCAGCCCTAGGGGGACAGGGCATCAGCCCCAGCATTTT
>TRBV12-3/TRBV12-4|.|.|TRBJ2-5
CASSHGRDQETQYF
TGTGCCAGCAGCCATGGCAGGGACCAAGAGACCCAGTACTTC
>TRBV28|TRBD1|.|TRBJ1-1
CASKARQGGGDTEAFF
TGTGCCAGCAAGGCCCGACAGGGGGGGGGGGACACTGAAGCTTTCTTT
>TRBV27|.|many|TRBJ1-1
CASSFRGGGTMNTEAFF
TGTGCCAGCAGCTTTCGGGGAGGGGGAACGATGAACACTGAAGCTTTCTTT
>TRBV19|TRBD1|many|TRBJ1-1
CASSSRTGSTNTEAFF
TGTGCCAGTAGTTCAAGGACAGGTTCTACGAACACTGAAGCTTTCTTT
>TRBV7-9|.|many|TRBJ1-2
CASSHLSGAPPGGYTF
TGTGCCAGCAGCCACCTTTCGGGGGCCCCACCCGGGGGCTACACCTTC
>TRBV27|TRBD1|.|TRBJ2-1
CASSSHRTGGARQFF
TGTGCCAGCAGTTCCCACCGGACAGGGGGCGCAAGGCAGTTCTTC
>TRBV19|.|many|TRBJ1-1
CASSIQIMNTEAFF
TGTGCCAGTAGTATACAGATCATGAACACTGAAGCTTTCTTT
>TRBV5-4|TRBD1|.|TRBJ1-2
CASRPGPGQGTLGYTF
TGTGCCAGCAGGCCCGGCCCTGGACAGGGGACGTTGGGCTACACCTTC
>TRBV9|.|.|TRBJ2-7
CASSVEGDSSYEQYF
TGTGCCAGCAGCGTAGAAGGCGACAGCTCCTACGAGCAGTACTTC
>TRBV27|TRBD2|many|TRBJ2-1
CASSSMGLAGGNEQFF
TGTGCCAGCAGTTCCATGGGACTAGCGGGAGGCAATGAGCAGTTCTTC
>TRBV19|.|many|TRBJ1-5
CASSLATVNNQPQHF
TGTGCCAGTAGTTTGGCGACGGTGAACAATCAGCCCCAGCATTTT
>TRBV9|.|.|TRBJ2-7
CASSVAGESYEQYF
TGTGCCAGCAGCGTGGCGGGCGAATCCTACGAGCAGTACTTC
>TRBV14|TRBD1|many|TRBJ2-7
CASSQFQTGTAYEQYF
TGTGCCAGCAGCCAATTCCAGACCGGGACAGCCTACGAGCAGTACTTC
>TRBV7-2|TRBD1|many|TRBJ1-2
CASSRRTGRPANYGYTF
TGTGCCAGCAGCAGACGGACAGGGAGACCTGCTAACTATGGCTACACCTTC
>TRBV24-1|TRBD1|many|TRBJ1-5
CATSDSRTGSSNQPQHF
TGTGCCACCAGTGATTCCAGGACAGGGAGTAGCAATCAGCCCCAGCATTTT
>TRBV10-3|.|many|TRBJ1-4
CAISVGGSNEKLFF
TGTGCCATCAGTGTTGGCGGATCAAATGAAAAACTGTTTTTT